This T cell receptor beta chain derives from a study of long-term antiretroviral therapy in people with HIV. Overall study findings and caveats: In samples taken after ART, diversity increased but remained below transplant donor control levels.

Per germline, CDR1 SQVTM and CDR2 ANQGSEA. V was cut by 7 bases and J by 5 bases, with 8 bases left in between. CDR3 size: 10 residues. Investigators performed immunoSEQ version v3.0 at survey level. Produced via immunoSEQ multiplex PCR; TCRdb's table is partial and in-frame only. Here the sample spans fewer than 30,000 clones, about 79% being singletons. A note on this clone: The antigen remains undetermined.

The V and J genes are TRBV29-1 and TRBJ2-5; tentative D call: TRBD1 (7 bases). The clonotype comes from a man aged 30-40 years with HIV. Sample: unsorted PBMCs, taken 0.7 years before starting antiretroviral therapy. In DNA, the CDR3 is TGCAGCGCAGGGGGGGAGACCCAGTACTTC. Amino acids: CSAGGETQYF.